This is a list of T cell receptor beta chains from one sample in a study of blood T cell repertoires in COVID-19. The protocol was immunoSEQ multiplex PCR, while the TCRdb copy is restricted to in-frame clones and leaves out a portion. The sample contains about 300,000 clones, more than 80% of which appear only once. Sequencing was carried out using peripheral blood. The origin of the receptors is a woman aged 30 to 39 with COVID-19, enrolled during active disease. The CDR3 runs from the conserved cysteine through the conserved F or W. The D gene is left open where the match is weak. Expanded clones are given a class, and other clones once, few, many or no size at all.

D	size	V	J	CDR3	DNA
NA	NA	TRBV7-9	TRBJ1-3	CASSSGTNRGNTIYF	TGTGCCAGCAGCTCAGGGACAAACCGAGGAAACACCATATATTTT
NA	NA	TRBV6-5	TRBJ1-5	CASSRGTPEEPQHF	TGTGCCAGCAGTCGGGGGACCCCCGAGGAGCCCCAGCATTTT
NA	NA	TRBV7-2	TRBJ1-2	CASSLAGAGYGYTF	TGTGCCAGCAGCTTAGCTGGGGCGGGGTATGGCTACACCTTC
TRBD2	NA	TRBV5-1	TRBJ2-3	CASSFTSANTQYF	TGCGCCAGCAGCTTCACTAGCGCAAATACGCAGTATTTT
NA	NA	TRBV7-3	TRBJ2-1	CASSLEGSSYNEQFF	TGTGCCAGCAGCTTGGAAGGGAGCTCCTACAATGAGCAGTTCTTC
NA	NA	TRBV27	TRBJ2-1	CASSFRRENPYNEQFF	TGTGCCAGCAGTTTCCGTCGGGAGAACCCCTACAATGAGCAGTTCTTC
TRBD1	NA	TRBV7-9	TRBJ2-7	CASSPTGGSYEQYF	TGTGCCAGCAGCCCGACAGGGGGCTCCTACGAGCAGTACTTC
NA	NA	TRBV12-3/TRBV12-4	TRBJ2-7	CASGLGHYEQYF	TGTGCCAGCGGCCTTGGCCACTACGAGCAGTACTTC
NA	NA	TRBV18	TRBJ2-5	CASSPRMGHQETQYF	TGTGCCAGCTCACCGAGGATGGGGCACCAAGAGACCCAGTACTTC
NA	NA	TRBV11-1	TRBJ2-1	CASSLGRGALDEQFF	TGTGCCAGCAGCCTGGGACGGGGGGCACTCGATGAGCAGTTCTTC
TRBD2	NA	TRBV5-4	TRBJ2-5	CASSPGLAGGPDSETQYF	TGTGCCAGCAGCCCCGGACTAGCGGGAGGGCCAGACAGTGAGACCCAGTACTTC
TRBD2	NA	TRBV7-2	TRBJ2-7	CASSPWRRGNEQYF	TGTGCCAGCAGCCCCTGGAGGCGGGGGAACGAGCAGTACTTC
TRBD1	NA	TRBV4-1	TRBJ1-1	CASSQEGQGDSSTEAFF	TGCGCCAGCAGCCAGGAGGGACAGGGAGATTCGAGCACTGAAGCTTTCTTT
NA	NA	TRBV5-4	TRBJ1-4	CASSLKGRGTNEKLFF	TGTGCCAGCAGCTTGAAAGGTAGAGGAACTAATGAAAAACTGTTTTTT
TRBD2	NA	TRBV3-1/TRBV3-2	TRBJ2-7	CASSQVGSGTTYEQYF	TGTGCCAGCAGCCAAGTGGGTAGCGGGACTACCTACGAGCAGTACTTC
NA	NA	TRBV5-1	TRBJ2-1	CASSLAHLLNEQFF	TGCGCCAGCAGCTTGGCCCACTTATTGAATGAGCAGTTCTTC
NA	NA	TRBV29-1	TRBJ2-7	CSVEAGAIGNEQYF	TGCAGCGTTGAGGCTGGGGCAATTGGAAACGAGCAGTACTTC
NA	NA	TRBV6-1	TRBJ1-4	CASSERWGGSNEKLFF	TGTGCCAGCAGTGAAAGATGGGGTGGGAGTAATGAAAAACTGTTTTTT
NA	NA	TRBV5-1	TRBJ2-2	CASSSTRNTGELFF	TGCGCCAGCAGCTCTACGCGGAACACCGGGGAGCTGTTTTTT
TRBD2	NA	TRBV9	TRBJ2-7	CASSVAGTRGYEQYF	TGTGCCAGCAGCGTAGCAGGGACTAGGGGCTACGAGCAGTACTTC
TRBD1	NA	TRBV2	TRBJ1-3	CASSSDRYSGNTIYF	TGTGCCAGCAGTTCGGACAGGTACTCTGGAAACACCATATATTTT
NA	NA	TRBV5-5	TRBJ1-3	CASSPLTGTGNTIYF	TGTGCCAGCAGCCCGCTCACAGGGACTGGAAACACCATATATTTT
NA	NA	TRBV29-1	TRBJ2-1	CSANNEQFF	TGCAGCGCTAACAATGAGCAGTTCTTC
TRBD1	few	TRBV12-3/TRBV12-4	TRBJ1-2	CASSSRTGYGYTF	TGTGCCAGCAGTTCCCGGACAGGCTATGGCTACACCTTC
TRBD2	NA	TRBV7-9	TRBJ2-2	CASSLSWLAENTGELFF	TGTGCCAGCAGCTTATCATGGCTAGCGGAGAACACCGGGGAGCTGTTTTTT
TRBD2	NA	TRBV12-5	TRBJ2-2	CASGSSLAGVPGELFF	TGTGCTAGTGGTTCCTCACTAGCGGGAGTGCCCGGGGAGCTGTTTTTT
TRBD1	NA	TRBV5-1	TRBJ1-1	CASSLRTGGNTEAFF	TGCGCCAGCAGCCTTCGGACAGGTGGAAACACTGAAGCTTTCTTT
NA	few	TRBV30	TRBJ2-7	CAWSVTALDNSYEQYF	TGTGCCTGGAGTGTCACCGCTCTGGACAACTCCTACGAGCAGTACTTC
NA	once	TRBV7-2	TRBJ1-6	CASSPSVRAGSPLHF	TGTGCCAGCAGCCCTTCTGTCCGGGCGGGTTCACCCCTCCACTTT
TRBD1	NA	TRBV19	TRBJ2-3	CASSLTGVTDTQYF	TGTGCCAGTAGCCTAACAGGGGTCACAGATACGCAGTATTTT
NA	NA	TRBV10-2	TRBJ2-7	CASRRAVPYEQYF	TGCGCCAGCAGGAGGGCCGTTCCCTACGAGCAGTACTTC
NA	NA	TRBV28	TRBJ1-2	CASSRTEGSYGYTF	TGTGCCAGCAGTCGGACGGAGGGGTCGTATGGCTACACCTTC
TRBD2	NA	TRBV29-1	TRBJ2-7	CSVSGTSPYEQYF	TGCAGCGTTTCTGGGACTAGCCCCTACGAGCAGTACTTC
TRBD1	NA	TRBV4-1	TRBJ1-1	CASSRETGGRAFF	TGCGCCAGCAGCCGCGAGACAGGGGGCAGAGCTTTCTTT
NA	NA	TRBV6-6	TRBJ1-1	CASRQGVERTEAFF	TGTGCCAGCAGGCAAGGGGTCGAGAGGACTGAAGCTTTCTTT
NA	NA	TRBV3-1/TRBV3-2	TRBJ1-3	CASSSETISGNTIYF	TGTGCCAGCAGCAGTGAAACTATCTCTGGAAACACCATATATTTT
TRBD1	NA	TRBV27	TRBJ1-2	CASSADRGYGYTF	TGTGCCAGCAGCGCGGACAGGGGCTATGGCTACACCTTC
TRBD1	NA	TRBV7-3	TRBJ2-2	CASSDRGTGELFF	TGTGCCAGCAGCGACAGGGGGACCGGGGAGCTGTTTTTT
NA	NA	TRBV2	TRBJ2-2	CASSERTENTGELFF	TGTGCCAGCAGCGAGAGGACAGAGAACACCGGGGAGCTGTTTTTT
TRBD1	NA	TRBV5-1	TRBJ1-4	CASSLRTGGEVGEKLFF	TGCGCCAGCAGCTTGAGGACAGGGGGCGAGGTCGGTGAAAAACTGTTTTTT
TRBD2	NA	TRBV20-1	TRBJ2-1	CSASRGSPGHEQFF	TGCAGTGCTAGTCGCGGGAGCCCGGGACATGAGCAGTTCTTC
TRBD2	NA	TRBV24-1	TRBJ2-1	CATSDLKREATEQFF	TGTGCCACCAGTGATTTGAAGCGGGAGGCCACTGAGCAGTTCTTC
TRBD2	NA	TRBV5-4	TRBJ2-1	CASRHGGLAGENEQFF	TGTGCCAGCCGTCACGGGGGACTAGCGGGAGAGAATGAGCAGTTCTTC
TRBD2	NA	TRBV2	TRBJ2-1	CASRAGTGGGYEQFF	TGTGCCAGCAGGGCTGGGACTGGGGGGGGTTATGAGCAGTTCTTC
NA	NA	TRBV19	TRBJ2-2	CASRPNREGTGELFF	TGTGCCAGTAGACCAAACAGGGAGGGCACCGGGGAGCTGTTTTTT
NA	NA	TRBV18	TRBJ1-1	CASCTGRDTEAFF	TGTGCCAGCTGTACCGGGAGGGACACTGAAGCTTTCTTT
NA	NA	TRBV7-9	TRBJ2-1	CASSQAVGEQFF	TGTGCCAGCAGCCAAGCGGTAGGTGAGCAGTTCTTC
NA	NA	TRBV6-4	TRBJ1-4	CASPGGGAEEKLFF	TGTGCCAGCCCAGGCGGGGGGGCGGAAGAAAAACTGTTTTTT
TRBD1	NA	TRBV18	TRBJ1-4	CASSPTGLGEKLFF	TGTGCCAGCTCACCGACAGGGTTAGGGGAAAAACTGTTTTTT
TRBD1	NA	TRBV5-4	TRBJ1-2	CASSFRDRGEVGYTF	TGTGCCAGCAGCTTCCGTGACAGGGGCGAAGTGGGCTACACCTTC